The 14 T cell receptor beta chains below all came from one sample that was sequenced in a study of T cell changes during pregnancy in multiple sclerosis. This table comes from immunoSEQ multiplex PCR, and its TCRdb copy is limited to in-frame clones, with some not included. This table has around 44,000 clones, 80% to 95% appearing once. Sequencing used CD8+ T cells from peripheral blood mononuclear cells, obtained in the first trimester of pregnancy. These receptors all come from a female donor with multiple sclerosis, enrolled in a pregnancy study.

The chain uses TRBV18 and TRBJ2-7, with D perhaps matching TRBD1 (5 bases). V was clipped by 0 bases and J by 0 bases, with 9 bases between them. CDR1 is KGHSH, CDR2 LQKENI, per germline. This CDR3 is 15 amino acids long. CDR3 region: CASSPPQGSSYEQYF. CDR3 DNA sequence: TGTGCCAGCTCACCACCCCAGGGAAGCTCCTACGAGCAGTACTTC.

The chain couples TRBV4-2 to TRBJ2-3, with 9 bases identical to TRBD2. This CDR3 comprises 17 residues. Germline V gene lookup returns CDR1 LGHNA and CDR2 YNFKEQ. V was pared by 0 bases and J by 3 bases, with 7 bases of the junction left unmatched. CDR3 nucleotides: TGTGCCAGCAGCCAAGATCGGGCGGGAGGGCCTACAGATACGCAGTATTTT. Protein sequence: CASSQDRAGGPTDTQYF.

The chain employs TRBV4-3 and TRBJ2-7, with TRBD2 identical over 10 bases. CDR3 length equals 17 residues. In germline, CDR1 is LGHNA, CDR2 YSLEER. The V and J ends lost 0 bases and 0 bases, in that order; junction bases with no gene match: 5. The CDR3 bases are TGCGCCAGCAGCCAAGATTCTAGCGGGGGCAGCTCCTACGAGCAGTACTTC. Translating it yields CASSQDSSGGSSYEQYF.

In its sample, this clone was seen once. This chain uses TRBV25-1 with TRBJ2-7; D remains ambiguous. V gave up 5 bases and J gave up 6 bases, with 8 bases separating them. CDR1 is MGHDK, CDR2 SYGVNS, per germline. This CDR3 is built from 11 residues. This CDR3 reads CASSFGGEQYF. CDR3 in DNA: TGTGCCAGCAGTTTTGGCGGCGAGCAGTACTTC.

This clone was picked up one time. V usage is TRBV16 and J usage is TRBJ2-1, with D hard to call. CDR3 size: 14 residues. With 8 bases removed from V and 0 bases from J, the gap between germline ends came to 11 bases. Germline V gene sequence: CDR1 KGHSY, CDR2 FQNENV. The CDR3 DNA reads as TGTGCCAGCCGTAGAGTTTCCTCCTACAATGAGCAGTTCTTC. Translation: CASRRVSSYNEQFF.

The chain employs TRBV9 and TRBJ1-1, with 8 bases that match TRBD1. Germline V gene data show CDR1 as SGDLS and CDR2 as YYNGEE. The length of the CDR3 is 14 residues. The junction had 9 bases not matched to a gene; V was cut back by 3 bases and J by 8 bases. This CDR3 is CASSAGQGISEAFF. The CDR3 nucleotides are TGTGCCAGCAGCGCCGGACAGGGAATATCCGAAGCTTTCTTT.

The chain is built from TRBV15 and TRBJ2-5, with D possibly being TRBD1 (5 bases). Trimming left V 0 bases short and J 2 bases short, with 22 bases between. CDR1 is LNHNV, CDR2 YYDKDF, per germline (reference sequence). This CDR3 is 19 amino acids long. The CDR3 DNA reads as TGTGCCACCAGCAGAGATTATAGCCAGGTGGGGCGACTTCAAGAGACCCAGTACTTC. Translation: CATSRDYSQVGRLQETQYF. The full variable domain, in which reference TRBV15 and TRBJ2-5 provide the parts outside the CDR3, is DAMVIQNPRYQVTQFGKPVTLSCSQTLNHNVMYWYQQKSSQAPKLLFHYYDKDFNNEADTPDNFQSRRPNTSFCFLDIRSPGLGDTAMYLCATSRDYSQVGRLQETQYFGPGTRLLVL.

The chain combines TRBV19 with TRBJ2-2; D perhaps matches TRBD2 (5 bases). CDR1 and CDR2 (germline): LNHDA, SQIVND (reference sequence). The CDR3 has 14 residues. Trimming shortened V by 7 bases and J by 4 bases, and 13 bases separated the two germline ends. The CDR3 region has the DNA TGTGCCAGTACTGGGGTCCGGGGCACCGGGGAGCTGTTTTTT. Translation gives CASTGVRGTGELFF.

J is TRBJ2-3 and V is TRBV7-9; D is unclear. Germline V gene sequence: CDR1 SEHNR, CDR2 FQNEAQ (reference sequence). The CDR3 length is 16 residues. V dropped 2 bases and J dropped 5 bases, with 17 bases sitting between them. The CDR3 sequence: CASSLLAGGAQDTQYF. CDR3 in DNA: TGTGCCAGCAGCTTACTTGCTGGTGGAGCACAAGATACGCAGTATTTT.

The chain combines TRBV7-3 with TRBJ2-3, with 8 bases identical to TRBD2. This CDR3 spans 20 amino acids. Germline assignment: CDR1 SGHTA and CDR2 FQGTGA. V was pared by 5 bases and J by 0 bases, with 19 bases of the junction left unmatched. CDR3 sequence reads: CASSTLLGAGAKTSTDTQYF. The CDR3 nucleotides are TGTGCCAGCAGCACCCTACTGGGAGCGGGGGCAAAGACTAGCACAGATACGCAGTATTTT.

The V call is TRBV6-5, the J call TRBJ2-7; maybe TRBD2 (5 bases). There are 15 residues in the CDR3. With 0 bases removed from V and 2 bases from J, the gap between germline ends came to 11 bases. Per germline, CDR1 MNHEY and CDR2 SVGAGI. The CDR3 coding sequence is TGTGCCAGCAGTTACTCCCTGGATAGCGCCTACGAGCAGTACTTC. Amino acid sequence: CASSYSLDSAYEQYF.

The chain carries TRBV5-1 and TRBJ2-7, with TRBD2 as a possible D gene (5 bases). Germline assignment: CDR1 SGHRS and CDR2 YFSETQ. This CDR3 spans 12 amino acids. Deletions cut 3 bases from V and 4 bases from J, with 8 bases between. CDR3 DNA sequence: TGCGCCAGCAGCTACGGGGATTACGAGCAGTACTTC. Protein product: CASSYGDYEQYF.

The chain carries TRBV6-1 and TRBJ1-1; TRBD1 is a possible D gene (5 bases). Germline CDR1 reads MNHNS; CDR2 reads SASEGT. The CDR3 extends over 12 amino acids. CDR3: CETGGVGAEAFF. CDR3 coding DNA: TGTGAAACCGGGGGGGTCGGCGCTGAAGCTTTCTTT.

This clone was observed a single time. The chain combines TRBV19 with TRBJ2-7, with D perhaps TRBD1 (6 bases). This CDR3 is 15 amino acids long. The V end lost 10 bases, the J end lost 4 bases, and 23 bases lay between the germline ends. Germline V gives CDR1 LNHDA, CDR2 SQIVND (reference sequence). CDR3 amino acids: CATTQGTGLSYEQYF. CDR3 bases: TGTGCCACAACACAGGGCACGGGTTTGAGTTACGAGCAGTACTTC.